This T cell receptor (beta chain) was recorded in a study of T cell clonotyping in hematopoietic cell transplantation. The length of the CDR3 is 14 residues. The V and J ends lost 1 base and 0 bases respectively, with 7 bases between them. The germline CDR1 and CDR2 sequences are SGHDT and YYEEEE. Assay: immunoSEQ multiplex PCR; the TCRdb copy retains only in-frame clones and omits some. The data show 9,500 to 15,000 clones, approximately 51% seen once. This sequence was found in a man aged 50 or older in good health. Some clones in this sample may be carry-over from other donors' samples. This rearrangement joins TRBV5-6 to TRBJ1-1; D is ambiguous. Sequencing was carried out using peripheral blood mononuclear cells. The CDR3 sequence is CASSLFGVNTEAFF. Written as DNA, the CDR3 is TGTGCCAGCAGCTTGTTTGGGGTGAACACTGAAGCTTTCTTT.